This T cell receptor (beta chain) was identified in a study of T cell repertoires in cytomegalovirus infection. In this sample, this clonotype turned up a few times. CDR3 length: 16 amino acids. Germline CDR1 reads SNHLY; CDR2 reads FYNNEI. Trimming took off 1 base at V and 6 bases at J, with 16 bases between the two ends. TCRdb processed the reads anew with MiXCR; each CDR3 protein has one entry. The repertoire holds about 440,000 distinct CDR3 sequences, with 25% to 40% as singletons. The sequenced sample consisted of PBMCs. The source of this sequence is a human donor in good health (CMV status not recorded). Some clones in this sample may be carry-over from other donors' samples. The J gene is TRBJ1-5, the V gene TRBV2, with D tentatively TRBD1 (5 bases). CDR3 sequence (DNA): TGTGCCAGCAGTGAAGAAGGAGGGGCGAGCGGTCAGCCCCAGCATTTT. Amino acids: CASSEEGGASGQPQHF.